These 23 T cell receptor beta chains came from one sample sequenced in a study of cytomegalovirus exposure and HLA in healthy donors (dated by TCRdb to the late 2010s). Library creation used the immunoSEQ multiplex PCR assay. The multiplex PCR relied on a mix of 60 forward primers for TCR Vbeta segments and 13 reverse primers for TCR Jbeta segments. TCRdb re-hosts the immuneACCESS table, in-frame sequences only. Its copies lack some clones; in the studies checked, an unresolved V gene accounts for under half of them, and the cause for the rest is not known. The sample profile shows some 140,000 clones; more than 70% of them were found once. The ten biggest clones cover roughly 1.3% of the sample. Input material: PBMCs. The receptors shown here come from a male donor in good health and CMV-seropositive.

The genes are TRBV5-8 and TRBJ2-7; possible D gene TRBD2, 6 bases. Trimming took off 4 bases at V and 4 bases at J, with 21 bases between the two ends. CDR3 size: 16 residues. Germline lookup yields CDR1 SGHTS and CDR2 YDEGEE. In DNA form, the CDR3 reads TGTGCCAGCAGCCTGAGCTTAGGAGGGAATAGGTACGAGCAGTACTTC. Encoded protein: CASSLSLGGNRYEQYF.

CDR3 sequence: CASSGDRLNTEAFF. DNA for the CDR3: TGTGCCAGCAGCGGGGACAGGTTGAACACTGAAGCTTTCTTT. V usage is TRBV9 and J usage is TRBJ1-1, with 8 bases matching TRBD1. Losses at the gene ends were 3 bases for V and 0 bases for J; bases not matched to a gene: 1. This CDR3 spans 14 amino acids. CDR1 and CDR2 from the germline V gene are SGDLS and YYNGEE.

The chain has TRBV19 and TRBJ2-3, with 16 bases aligning to TRBD2. The ends lost 6 bases at V and 4 bases at J; junction bases unmatched: 19. Germline V gene lookup returns CDR1 LNHDA and CDR2 SQIVND (reference sequence). There are 21 residues in the CDR3. CDR3 DNA: TGTGCCAGTAGCACTATCCCCCCGGGACTAGCGGGGGGGCGCCGGGCAGATACGCAGTATTTT. This encodes CASSTIPPGLAGGRRADTQYF.

This clone was detected a few times. The rearrangement joins TRBV7-2 to TRBJ2-7; 9 bases match TRBD1. This CDR3 has 15 amino acids. J lost 6 bases, V lost 5 bases, and 11 bases had no gene match. Per germline, CDR1 SGHTA and CDR2 FQGNSA. The CDR3: CASSPSPGTGSEQYF. The CDR3 region has the DNA TGTGCCAGCAGCCCTAGTCCCGGGACAGGGAGCGAGCAGTACTTC.

The chain links TRBV6-1 to TRBJ2-7; 11 nucleotides align to TRBD2. CDR1 and CDR2 (germline): MNHNS, SASEGT. Trimming removed 4 bases from V and 12 bases from J; junction bases left unmatched: 20. CDR3 size: 17 residues. The CDR3 spells CASSVTYGTSGGRGRYF. CDR3 sequence (DNA): TGTGCCAGCAGTGTCACGTATGGGACTAGCGGAGGGAGGGGGCGGTACTTC.

The chain combines TRBV4-1 with TRBJ1-2; 8 nucleotides match TRBD1. Losses at the gene ends were 3 bases for V and 5 bases for J; bases not matched to a gene: 2. CDR1 is MGHRA, CDR2 YSYEKL, per germline. CDR3 length: 13 residues. The CDR3 here is CASSQQGAYGYTF. CDR3 sequence (DNA): TGCGCCAGCAGCCAGCAGGGGGCTTATGGCTACACCTTC.

The J gene is TRBJ1-4, the V gene TRBV7-2; tentative D call: TRBD1 (5 bases). The germline gives CDR1 SGHTA, CDR2 FQGNSA. This CDR3 is 17 amino acids long. V lost 5 bases to trimming and J lost 3 bases, with 19 bases between them. The CDR3 spells CASSPRVPGQPNEKLFF. Here the CDR3 DNA reads TGTGCCAGCAGCCCCCGTGTTCCAGGGCAGCCTAATGAAAAACTGTTTTTT.

The chain uses TRBV7-9 and TRBJ2-7; D is ambiguous. V shed 5 bases and J shed 1 base, with 12 bases lying between them. The CDR3 runs to 14 residues. Germline lookup yields CDR1 SEHNR and CDR2 FQNEAQ (reference sequence). The DNA for the CDR3 is TGTGCCAGCAGCCACGTTGGGCCTTCCTACGAGCAGTACTTC. It encodes CASSHVGPSYEQYF.

The rearrangement joins TRBV28 to TRBJ2-3; weak D call: TRBD1 (5 bases). The CDR3 is made up of 15 amino acids. Trimming removed 2 bases from V and 6 bases from J, with 15 bases in between. In germline, CDR1 is MDHEN, CDR2 SYDVKM. The CDR3 protein is CASSLAGWVTDTQYF. The DNA of the CDR3 is TGTGCCAGCAGTTTAGCAGGGTGGGTCACTGATACGCAGTATTTT.

This clone was counted between two and nine times. The J gene is TRBJ2-5, the V gene TRBV5-4, with 10 nucleotides matching TRBD1. This CDR3 has 16 residues. The trim removed 0 bases at V and 4 bases at J, leaving 6 bases unmatched. The V gene's germline CDR1 is SGHNT and CDR2 YYREEE (reference sequence). CDR3 in DNA: TGTGCCAGCAGCTTGGGGGGGGACAGGGGTGCAGAGACCCAGTACTTC. It yields the protein CASSLGGDRGAETQYF.

This clone was observed a few times. This rearrangement joins TRBV28 to TRBJ1-1; D not certain. V shed 5 bases and J shed 0 bases, with 13 bases lying between them. This CDR3 has 15 residues. Germline assignment: CDR1 MDHEN and CDR2 SYDVKM. CDR3 region: CASSTPRRMNTEAFF. CDR3 DNA sequence: TGTGCCAGCAGTACACCACGCAGGATGAACACTGAAGCTTTCTTT. The full variable domain, completed using reference TRBV28 and TRBJ1-1, is DVKVTQSSRYLVKRTGEKVFLECVQDMDHENMFWYRQDPGLGLRLIYFSYDVKMKEKGDIPEGYSVSREKKERFSLILESASTNQTSMYLCASSTPRRMNTEAFFGQGTRLTVV.

On this clone: A junction end diverges from the germline sequence, so it may reflect a read error. The chain joins TRBV7-9 to TRBJ1-2, with D possibly matching TRBD1 (5 bases). Germline V gives CDR1 SEHNR, CDR2 FQNEAQ (reference sequence). The CDR3 consists of 12 residues. The CDR3 coding sequence is TGTTCCAGCAGCCAGGGTTTTAGTGGCTACACCTTC. Translated, it gives CSSSQGFSGYTF. Complete variable domain (other parts from reference TRBV7-9 and TRBJ1-2): DTGVSQNPRHKITKRGQNVTFRCDPISEHNRLYWYRQTLGQGPEFLTYFQNEAQLEKSRLLSDRFSAERPKGSFSTLEIQRTEQGDSAMYLCSSSQGFSGYTFGSGTRLTVV.

V usage is TRBV5-1 and J usage is TRBJ2-2, with D perhaps TRBD2 (6 bases). CDR1 is SGHRS, CDR2 YFSETQ, per germline. V lost 3 bases, J lost 3 bases, and 12 bases lay in between. There are 15 residues in the CDR3. CDR3 loop: CASSSGLPHTGELFF. In DNA, the CDR3 is TGCGCCAGCAGCTCCGGACTACCGCACACCGGGGAGCTGTTTTTT. The variable domain in full, completed from reference TRBV5-1 and TRBJ2-2, reads KAGVTQTPRYLIKTRGQQVTLSCSPISGHRSVSWYQQTPGQGLQFLFEYFSETQRNKGNFPGRFSGRQFSNSRSEMNVSTLELGDSALYLCASSSGLPHTGELFFGEGSRLTVL.

The rearrangement uses TRBV6-5 and TRBJ1-4; D call uncertain. The CDR3 consists of 13 residues. Trimming left V 9 bases short and J 6 bases short, with 14 bases between. CDR1 and CDR2 (germline): MNHEY, SVGAGI. The chain's CDR3 is CASGREVDEKLFF. CDR3 sequence (DNA): TGTGCCAGTGGAAGGGAGGTAGATGAAAAACTGTTTTTT.

This sequence joins TRBV7-6 and TRBJ2-7, with 9 bases that match TRBD1. The V segment lost 5 bases and the J segment 5 bases; nucleotides outside the gene matches: 13. Germline V gives CDR1 SGHVS, CDR2 FNYEAQ. This CDR3 is 16 amino acids long. The CDR3 sequence: CASSPRPGQGGNEQYF. The CDR3, as DNA: TGTGCCAGCAGCCCGCGACCGGGACAGGGAGGTAACGAGCAGTACTTC.

This clone appeared a few times. The rearrangement joins TRBV25-1 to TRBJ2-3; D not certain. The CDR3 runs to 13 residues. Between the trimmed V and J ends, which lost 3 bases and 2 bases, there was a span of 6 bases. Germline V gene data show CDR1 as MGHDK and CDR2 as SYGVNS. CDR3 sequence reads: CASSDPNTDTQYF. CDR3 sequence (DNA): TGTGCCAGCAGTGATCCCAACACAGATACGCAGTATTTT.

Only one count was recorded for this clone. The chain recombines TRBV6-5 with TRBJ1-2, with D possibly being TRBD1 (5 bases). The germline V gene encodes CDR1 MNHEY and CDR2 SVGAGI. The CDR3 sequence is 14 residues long. V gave up 2 bases and J gave up 2 bases, with 9 bases separating them. This chain's CDR3 is CASSYARGNYGYTF. CDR3 nucleotide sequence: TGTGCCAGCAGTTACGCCCGGGGGAACTATGGCTACACCTTC.

CDR3 protein: CASSAGLAGSYEQYF. In DNA, the CDR3 is TGTGCCAGCAGCGCCGGACTAGCGGGCTCCTACGAGCAGTACTTC. The chain is built from TRBV7-9 and TRBJ2-7, with 11 bases lining up with TRBD2. There are 15 residues in the CDR3. Germline V gene lookup returns CDR1 SEHNR and CDR2 FQNEAQ (reference sequence). Losses at the gene ends were 5 bases for V and 0 bases for J; bases not matched to a gene: 3. Filled out from reference TRBV7-9 and TRBJ2-7, the complete variable domain reads DTGVSQNPRHKITKRGQNVTFRCDPISEHNRLYWYRQTLGQGPEFLTYFQNEAQLEKSRLLSDRFSAERPKGSFSTLEIQRTEQGDSAMYLCASSAGLAGSYEQYFGPGTRLTVT.

This rearrangement joins TRBV2 to TRBJ2-1, with TRBD2 matching over 8 bases. CDR1 SNHLY and CDR2 FYNNEI come from the germline V gene. Germline trimming cut 10 bases from V and 6 bases from J; bases unmatched to any gene: 14. There are 15 residues in the CDR3. The CDR3, as DNA: TGTGCCATCACGACGGGGGGGGCTGTTGGCAATGAGCAGTTCTTC. Translating gives CAITTGGAVGNEQFF.

The chain links TRBV5-6 to TRBJ2-7; D is possibly TRBD1 (7 bases). The CDR3 is made up of 14 amino acids. The germline V and J ends were trimmed by 2 bases and 4 bases, with 13 bases remaining between them. CDR1 SGHDT and CDR2 YYEEEE come from the germline V gene. CDR3 region: CASSFWSGGYEQYF. The CDR3 DNA reads as TGTGCCAGCAGCTTTTGGTCAGGGGGGTACGAGCAGTACTTC.

This chain joins TRBV19 and TRBJ2-7; 8 nucleotides line up with TRBD2. In germline, CDR1 is LNHDA, CDR2 SQIVND (reference sequence). Germline trimming cut 5 bases from V and 3 bases from J; bases unmatched to any gene: 9. The CDR3 is 15 residues long. The CDR3 loop reads CASSLSSGGNYEQYF. CDR3 nucleotides: TGTGCCAGTAGTCTCTCCAGCGGGGGCAACTACGAGCAGTACTTC. Filled out from reference TRBV19 and TRBJ2-7, the complete variable domain reads DGGITQSPKYLFRKEGQNVTLSCEQNLNHDAMYWYRQDPGQGLRLIYYSQIVNDFQKGDIAEGYSVSREKKESFPLTVTSAQKNPTAFYLCASSLSSGGNYEQYFGPGTRLTVT.

The chain employs TRBV6-1 and TRBJ2-7, with TRBD2 matching 10 bases. CDR1 is MNHNS, CDR2 SASEGT, per germline. This CDR3 has 15 residues. J was trimmed by 2 bases and V by 7 bases; bases with no gene match: 8. CDR3 DNA: TGTGCCAGCACCCAACTAGCGGGGCTGGCCTACGAGCAGTACTTC. Translating gives CASTQLAGLAYEQYF.

This chain links TRBV5-6 with TRBJ2-1; D remains unclear. V gave up 2 bases and J gave up 1 base, with 10 bases separating them. The CDR3 runs 15 residues. The germline V gene has CDR1 SGHDT and CDR2 YYEEEE. This CDR3 reads CASSFVGSSYNEQFF. CDR3 DNA sequence: TGTGCCAGCAGCTTTGTCGGTTCTTCCTACAATGAGCAGTTCTTC.